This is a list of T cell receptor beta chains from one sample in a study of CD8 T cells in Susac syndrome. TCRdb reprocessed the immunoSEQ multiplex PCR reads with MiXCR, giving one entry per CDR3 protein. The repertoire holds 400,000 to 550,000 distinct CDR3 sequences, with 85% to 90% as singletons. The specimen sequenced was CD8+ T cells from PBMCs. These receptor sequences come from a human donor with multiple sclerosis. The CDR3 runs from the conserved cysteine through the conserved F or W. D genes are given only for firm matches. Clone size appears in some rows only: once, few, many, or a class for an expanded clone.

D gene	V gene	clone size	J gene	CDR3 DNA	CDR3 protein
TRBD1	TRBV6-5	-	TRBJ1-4	TGTGCCAGCAGTTTAGGACCCGACAGGGCTGAGGCTAATGAAAAACTGTTTTTT	CASSLGPDRAEANEKLFF
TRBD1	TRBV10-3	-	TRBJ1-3	TGTGCCATCAGTGAGAGGGGGACAGGGGGCTCGAACACCATATATTTT	CAISERGTGGSNTIYF
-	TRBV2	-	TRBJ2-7	TGTGCCAGGACACGGGACAACTCCTACGAGCAGTACTTC	CARTRDNSYEQYF
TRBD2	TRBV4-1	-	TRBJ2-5	TGCGCCAGCAGCCAAGTGGGAGGGAGAAAGACCCAGTACTTC	CASSQVGGRKTQYF
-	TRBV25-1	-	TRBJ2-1	TGTGCCAGCAGTGCTTGGGGGAGCGAGGACAATGAGCAGTTCTTC	CASSAWGSEDNEQFF
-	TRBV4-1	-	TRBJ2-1	TGTGCCAGCTCACCTGGGGATGAGCAGTTCTTC	CASSPGDEQFF
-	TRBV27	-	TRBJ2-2	TGTGCCAGCGCTAGGATGAGACACACCGGGGAGCTGTTTTTT	CASARMRHTGELFF
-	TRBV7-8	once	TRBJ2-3	TGTGCCAGCAATGATAGCGGAGGCACAGATACGCAGTATTTT	CASNDSGGTDTQYF
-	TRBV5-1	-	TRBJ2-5	TGCGCCAGCAGTGAGGGTGCGGAGACCCAGTACTTC	CASSEGAETQYF
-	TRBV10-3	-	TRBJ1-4	TGTGCCATCAGGGATGGAAGTCAGGAAAAACTGTTTTTT	CAIRDGSQEKLFF
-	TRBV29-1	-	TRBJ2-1	TGCAGCGCCCAAGGGGGGAACTACAATGAGCAGTTCTTC	CSAQGGNYNEQFF
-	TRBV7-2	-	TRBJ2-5	TGTGCCAACAGCTTTCTAGGGGGAGAGACCCAGTACTTC	CANSFLGGETQYF
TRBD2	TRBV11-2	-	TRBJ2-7	TGTGCCAGCAGCGGGGCGGGCGGGAGAGCCGACGAGCAGTACTTC	CASSGAGGRADEQYF
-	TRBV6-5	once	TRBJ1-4	TGTGCCAGCAGTTACTCCGGACGGGGACGTAATAATGAAAAACTGTTTTTT	CASSYSGRGRNNEKLFF
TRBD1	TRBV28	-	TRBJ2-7	TGTGCCAGCAGTTTGATACAGGGGGCTCTCTACGAGCAGTACTTC	CASSLIQGALYEQYF
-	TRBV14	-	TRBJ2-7	TGTGCCAGCAGCCAAGCGGGCAGGGGAAACGAGCAGTACTTC	CASSQAGRGNEQYF
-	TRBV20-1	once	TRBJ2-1	TGCAGTGCCCCGTGGGCGCCTTACAATGAGCAGTTCTTC	CSAPWAPYNEQFF
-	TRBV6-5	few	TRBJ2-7	TGTGCCAGCAGTTACTCGACAGTTTCCGAGCAGTACTTC	CASSYSTVSEQYF